The sequence of this T cell receptor beta chain was determined in a study of memory CD4+ T cells and cytomegalovirus serostatus. Study observations and caveats: Repertoires predicted CMV serostatus with median bootstrapped AUC of about 0.95. About two fifths of the roughly 150 known CMV-associated TCRbeta sequences appeared in CD4+ memory.

Original processing methods: Out-of-frame sequences were removed, leaving 2,000,000 or so distinct TCRbeta sequences. Data came from immunoSEQ multiplex PCR; TCRdb stores just in-frame clones and leaves some out. V and J calls and clone size come straight from that table; D and trimming were deduced from the DNA. Of about 26,000 clones in the sample, under 85% were seen once. Comments on this clone: Its antigen is unknown.

V trimming: 1 base; J trimming: 0 bases; junction bases outside the gene matches: 6. CDR1 is GTSNPN, CDR2 SVGIG, per germline (reference sequence). The CDR3 contains 16 residues. Single viable CD3+CD4+CD8-CD45RO+ cells were sorted as the memory CD4+ T cells. CD4+ T cells were isolated by positive magnetic selection. The sequencing sample was made of memory CD4+ T cells from blood. The sequence came from an adult in good health and CMV-seronegative. This chain links TRBV30 with TRBJ2-3; 8 bases are a match to TRBD2. The CDR3 loop reads CAWSAEGGGSTDTQYF. DNA for the CDR3: TGTGCCTGGAGTGCCGAGGGCGGGGGGAGCACAGATACGCAGTATTTT.